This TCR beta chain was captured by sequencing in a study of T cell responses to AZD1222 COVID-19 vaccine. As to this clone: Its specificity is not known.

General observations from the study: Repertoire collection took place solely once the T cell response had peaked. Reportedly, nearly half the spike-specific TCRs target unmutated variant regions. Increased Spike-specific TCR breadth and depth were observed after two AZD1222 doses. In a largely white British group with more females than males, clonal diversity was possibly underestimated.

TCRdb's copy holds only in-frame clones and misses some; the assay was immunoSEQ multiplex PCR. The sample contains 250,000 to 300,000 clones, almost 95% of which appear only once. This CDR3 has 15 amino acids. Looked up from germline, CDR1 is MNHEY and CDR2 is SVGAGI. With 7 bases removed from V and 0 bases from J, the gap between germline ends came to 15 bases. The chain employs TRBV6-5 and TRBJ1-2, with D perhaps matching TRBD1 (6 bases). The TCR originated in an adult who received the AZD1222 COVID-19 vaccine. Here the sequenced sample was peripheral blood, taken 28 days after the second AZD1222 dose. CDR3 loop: CASNRDSGANYGYTF. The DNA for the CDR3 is TGTGCCAGCAACCGGGACTCAGGGGCTAACTATGGCTACACCTTC.